These T cell receptor beta chains were read from a single sample in a study of T cell repertoires in cytomegalovirus infection. Each CDR3 protein gets one entry after TCRdb re-called the reads with MiXCR. Of around 740,000 distinct CDR3 sequences in the sample, under 40% are singletons; the top ten hold 2.5% to 3.5%. What was sequenced was PBMCs. These receptors were obtained from a human donor in good health (CMV status not recorded). Some clones in this sample may be carry-over from other donors' samples. Each CDR3 is given without its conserved first and last residue.

TRBV7-6,ASSFQQGHSGTEAF
TRBV20-1,SAKGGTANQPQH
TRBV3-1,ASSQGEGDRNGYT
TRBV19,ASSISLREAKNIQY
TRBV7-3,ASSPAGQGPSGANVLT
TRBV7-2,ASSPSGDGYT
TRBV28,ASSLSGTYGYT
TRBV12-3/TRBV12-4,ASSGDRAAETQY
TRBV7-9,ASSLGPSPYQPQH
TRBV7-4,ASSFLTGADYGYT
TRBV7-9,ASSLDGRQPQH
TRBV2,ASSGQGEVHTQY
TRBV12-3/TRBV12-4,ASSLSGAGNTIY
TRBV19,ASSPMGGPMVYGYT
TRBV20-1,SAPTPGSYGYT
TRBV5-6,ASTLQGLRAYGYT
TRBV7-2,DSRITGLDYGYT
TRBV28,ASSFLGSTGELF
TRBV28,ASSTIRGYSNQPQH
TRBV2,DSSEYLAGTDTQY
TRBV19,ASSIRTGTAGELF
TRBV20-1,SAVPGGLGSTEAF
TRBV25-1,ASRVAGTFNSPLH
TRBV7-2,ASSLVTSEDEQY
TRBV12-3/TRBV12-4,ASIQVGLAKREQY
TRBV4-2,ASSQDTTLVGYT
TRBV7-8,ASSLRTLSNEQF
TRBV6-1,ASSEETVRSNQPQH
TRBV29-1,SVIITYEQY
TRBV28,ASRASRVGQPQH
TRBV30,AWSQGSYSNQPQH
TRBV27,ASGGYGTRRNQPQH
TRBV12-3/TRBV12-4,ASTGFSGNTIY
TRBV28,ASRGEQGFTYYGYT
TRBV7-2,ASSLEGRGSYEQY
TRBV6-2/TRBV6-3,ASNPGQGLSYEQY
TRBV12-3/TRBV12-4,ASLFEVIFGARTGELF
TRBV25-1,ASSDPSGTYNEQF
TRBV12-3/TRBV12-4,ASSLFPGQQETQY
TRBV5-6,ASSLGQTGSTGELF
TRBV6-6,ASGGGLQGSGNTIY
TRBV5-1,ASSLTGGTYNEQF
TRBV6-2/TRBV6-3,ASSSGVGEQY
TRBV28,ASSLLPMLREAF
TRBV4-1,ASSQETTRVEKLF
TRBV7-9,ASSGQHSTTEAF
TRBV20-1,SAKDRFGGYEQY
TRBV10-3,AITNSSFNEAF
TRBV4-1,ASSQDEVQVLQPQH
TRBV12-3/TRBV12-4,ASSSSSTRGFSEQY
TRBV7-3,ASSLGNPASSYNEQF
TRBV3-1,ASSQRAGEGETQY
TRBV7-9,ASSHDAKETQY
TRBV12-3/TRBV12-4,ASSSGLAGGYEQY
TRBV9,ASSYRLRQGIVAGANVLT
TRBV5-5,ASSLDRGGSGYT